What follows are 23 T cell receptor beta chains derived from one specimen sequenced in a study of T cell clonality in common variable immunodeficiency. Clones were read by immunoSEQ multiplex PCR, and TCRdb kept only the in-frame ones, dropping some. The sample has some 64,000 clones, none seen only once. Material for sequencing was peripheral blood mononuclear cells. The receptors stem from a person between 18 and 75 years old in good health.

In this sample, this clone turned up many times. The part of the CDR3 DNA that was read is TGTGCCACCAGCAGAGATATAAGGGTGGGGGGGTACAATGAG. Translating gives CATSRDIRVGGYNE. The CDR3 reads in full as CATSRDIRVGGYNEQFF. The chain joins TRBV15 to TRBJ2-1; TRBD2 aligns across 7 bases. The observed sequence ends 3 residues before the CDR3 terminus, with the missing tail filled in from the germline J gene. The junction had 9 bases not matched to a gene; V was cut back by 0 bases and J by 4 bases. Germline V lookup: CDR1 LNHNV, CDR2 YYDKDF (reference sequence). The CDR3 contains 17 residues. The full variable domain, with the rest looked up from reference TRBV15 and TRBJ2-1, is DAMVIQNPRYQVTQFGKPVTLSCSQTLNHNVMYWYQQKSSQAPKLLFHYYDKDFNNEADTPDNFQSRRPNTSFCFLDIRSPGLGDTAMYLCATSRDIRVGGYNEQFFGPGTRLTVL.

This clone has only a few counts. With the read ending 3 residues before the CDR3 end, the germline J gene is used to fill in that end. This chain uses TRBV19 with TRBJ2-7; 9 bases are a match to TRBD1. CDR1 is LNHDA and CDR2 is SQIVND in the germline V gene (reference sequence). The CDR3 is 14 residues long. The V segment lost 6 bases and the J segment 6 bases; nucleotides outside the gene matches: 9. CDR3 amino acids: CASSPGQGSSEQYF. The sequenced part of the CDR3 DNA is TGTGCCAGTAGCCCGGGACAGGGATCAAGCGAG.

This clone was recorded at least ten times. Read coverage stops 3 residues before the CDR3 terminus; the germline J gene supplies the remainder. The V call is TRBV30, the J call TRBJ2-7; a possible D gene is TRBD2 (6 bases). The CDR3 extends over 15 amino acids. Germline CDR1 is GTSNPN and CDR2 is SVGIG (reference sequence). Trimming pared 1 base from V and 2 bases from J, leaving 15 bases between. The covered CDR3 bases are TGTGCCTGGAGTGACAGGCTAGCGCAGACCTACGAG. This encodes CAWSDRLAQTYE. The CDR3, in full, reads CAWSDRLAQTYEQYF. The variable domain in full, with the rest retrieved from reference TRBV30 and TRBJ2-7, is SQTIHQWPATLVQPVGSPLSLECTVEGTSNPNLYWYRQAAGRGLQLLFYSVGIGQISSEVPQNLSASRPQDRQFILSSKKLLLSDSGFYLCAWSDRLAQTYEQYFGPGTRLTVT.

There are many counts of this clone. The read ends 3 residues before the CDR3 terminus; that terminus is restored from the germline J gene. The chain joins TRBV7-3 to TRBJ2-1; D call uncertain. Germline V gene data show CDR1 as SGHTA and CDR2 as FQGTGA. Trimming left V 5 bases short and J 2 bases short, with 7 bases between. CDR3 length equals 13 residues. The CDR3 DNA, read in part, is TGTGCCAGCAGCAAGGGCACCTACAATGAG. Amino acid sequence: CASSKGTYNE. The entire CDR3 sequence reads CASSKGTYNEQFF.

Ten or more counts support this clone. The missing CDR3 end, 3 residues past where the read stops, is filled in from the germline J gene. The V and J genes are TRBV5-1 and TRBJ2-3, with D perhaps TRBD2 (6 bases). Between the trimmed V and J ends, which lost 0 bases and 2 bases, there was a span of 13 bases. The CDR3 consists of 16 residues. Germline assignment: CDR1 SGHRS and CDR2 YFSETQ. CDR3 loop: CASSLGVAVLTDTQYF. The sequenced CDR3 bases are TGCGCCAGCAGCTTGGGGGTAGCGGTCCTCACAGATACG. The full variable domain, rest sourced from reference TRBV5-1 and TRBJ2-3, is KAGVTQTPRYLIKTRGQQVTLSCSPISGHRSVSWYQQTPGQGLQFLFEYFSETQRNKGNFPGRFSGRQFSNSRSEMNVSTLELGDSALYLCASSLGVAVLTDTQYFGPGTRLTVL.

This clone occurred many times. The CDR3 end is not reached by the read, which stops 3 residues before it; the germline J gene fills it in. The genes are TRBV18 and TRBJ2-2, with a possible D match to TRBD1 (6 bases). CDR1 KGHSH and CDR2 LQKENI come from the germline V gene. The ends were cut back, 3 bases at V and 7 bases at J, with 15 bases in the middle. The CDR3 spans 15 residues. CDR3 DNA (partial): TGTGCCAGCTCACCGTCGACAGGTTCTGTCGGGGAG. Translated: CASSPSTGSVGE. The full CDR3 protein is CASSPSTGSVGELFF.

This clone was recorded at least ten times. The CDR3 protein is CAWSPPPDRLDQPQHF. CDR3 DNA, as far as it was read: TGTGCCTGGAGCCCCCCCCCAGACAGGTTGGACCAGCCC. The genes are TRBV30 and TRBJ1-5; perhaps TRBD1 as D (6 bases). The DNA ends 3 residues before the CDR3 does, and the rest of the CDR3 is filled in from the germline J gene. The CDR3 runs 16 residues. The germline V gene encodes CDR1 GTSNPN and CDR2 SVGIG (reference sequence). Trimming took off 3 bases at V and 7 bases at J, with 22 bases between the two ends.

This clone was counted ten times or more. Read data end 3 residues before the CDR3 end; the end is taken from the germline J gene. The chain employs TRBV2 and TRBJ1-3, with D perhaps TRBD1 (5 bases). The V and J ends lost 4 bases and 8 bases respectively, with 15 bases between them. The CDR3 is 14 residues long. Germline CDR1 and CDR2: SNHLY and FYNNEI. The CDR3 DNA, read in part, is TGTGCCAGCAGTGTCAGGGAAGTCGTAGACACC. Translated, it gives CASSVREVVDT. The whole CDR3 is CASSVREVVDTIYF.

In its sample, this clone was seen many times. From the germline J gene comes the end of the CDR3, since the read stops 3 residues before it. The gene calls are TRBV7-3 and TRBJ1-2; 7 nucleotides agree with TRBD1. The CDR3 length is 18 residues. The V segment lost 5 bases and the J segment 6 bases; nucleotides outside the gene matches: 21. CDR1 and CDR2 from the germline V gene are SGHTA and FQGTGA. The CDR3 reads CASSPTNRDSSMFDGYTF. CDR3 DNA, as far as it was read: TGTGCCAGCAGCCCAACGAATAGGGACAGTTCCATGTTCGATGGC.

This clone was seen many times. The read falls 3 residues short of the CDR3 end, and the missing part is taken from the germline J gene. The V gene is TRBV10-2, the J gene TRBJ1-6; TRBD1 might be the D (5 bases). V gave up 10 bases and J gave up 0 bases, with 13 bases separating them. The CDR3 runs 15 residues. The germline CDR1 and CDR2 sequences are WSHSY and SAAADI. The CDR3 bases that were read are TGCGCCACAATGGACACACGCTCCTATAATTCACCC. Its protein product is CATMDTRSYNSP. The whole CDR3 sequence is CATMDTRSYNSPLHF.

This clone was seen many times. Coverage ceases 3 residues before the CDR3 finishes, and the germline J gene fills in the end. The genes are TRBV7-9 and TRBJ1-2; D may be TRBD1 (5 bases). CDR1 and CDR2 from the germline V gene are SEHNR and FQNEAQ (reference sequence). V lost 0 bases to trimming and J lost 2 bases, with 10 bases between them. The CDR3 loop spans 15 amino acids. The CDR3 bases that were read are TGTGCCAGCAGCTTAGCTGGGGGGGGGAACTATGGC. Amino acid sequence: CASSLAGGGNYG. The full CDR3 protein reads CASSLAGGGNYGYTF. Together with reference TRBV7-9 and TRBJ1-2, the CDR3 gives the full variable domain: DTGVSQNPRHKITKRGQNVTFRCDPISEHNRLYWYRQTLGQGPEFLTYFQNEAQLEKSRLLSDRFSAERPKGSFSTLEIQRTEQGDSAMYLCASSLAGGGNYGYTFGSGTRLTVV.

This clone was found many times. The read stops 3 residues short of the end of the CDR3; the missing end is completed from the germline J gene. The V and J genes are TRBV28 and TRBJ2-6; 7 bases line up with TRBD2. In germline, CDR1 is MDHEN, CDR2 SYDVKM. The J segment lost 2 bases and the V segment lost 10 bases, leaving 14 bases of the junction unmatched. The CDR3 is made up of 17 amino acids. The DNA read from the CDR3 is TGTGCCATACCTTCAGGGAGGGGCCCTACTGGGGCCAACGTC. Protein sequence: CAIPSGRGPTGANV. The entire CDR3 protein reads CAIPSGRGPTGANVLTF. The variable domain in full, with the rest retrieved from reference TRBV28 and TRBJ2-6, is DVKVTQSSRYLVKRTGEKVFLECVQDMDHENMFWYRQDPGLGLRLIYFSYDVKMKEKGDIPEGYSVSREKKERFSLILESASTNQTSMYLCAIPSGRGPTGANVLTFGAGSRLTVL.

In this sample, this clone turned up many times. This chain's CDR3 is CASSLGVADNEQFF. The CDR3 DNA, read in part, is TGTGCCAGCAGCTTAGGGGTAGCGGACAATGAG. V gene TRBV7-9 combines with J gene TRBJ2-1; the D gene is possibly TRBD2 (6 bases). Sequencing ends 3 residues short of the CDR3 end; the germline J gene provides the rest. Germline CDR1 reads SEHNR; CDR2 reads FQNEAQ (reference sequence). The CDR3 loop spans 14 amino acids. V was cut by 1 base and J by 5 bases, with 9 bases left in between.

This clone was seen ten or more times. The CDR3 goes on 3 residues after the read ends, and that part is filled in from the germline J gene. V and J are TRBV7-9 and TRBJ1-5, with D possibly being TRBD1 (5 bases). Germline CDR1 and CDR2: SEHNR and FQNEAQ (reference sequence). The CDR3 has 15 residues. V was shortened by 5 bases and J by 2 bases, with 13 bases between the two germline ends. This CDR3 reads CASSVGGGRNQPQHF. The sequenced part of the CDR3 DNA is TGTGCCAGCAGCGTGGGGGGGGGTCGCAATCAGCCC.

This clone has at least ten counts. The CDR3 end lies 3 residues beyond the end of the read and is filled in from the germline J gene. J is TRBJ1-1 and V is TRBV5-1; D perhaps matches TRBD1 (6 bases). The V gene's germline CDR1 is SGHRS and CDR2 YFSETQ. The CDR3 is 12 amino acids. The sequenced CDR3 bases are TGCGCCAGCAGCTTGGAGGACAGTAGA. It specifies CASSLEDSR. The whole CDR3 sequence is CASSLEDSRAFF.

The sample holds many counts of this clone. The CDR3 end is not reached by the read, which stops 3 residues before it; the germline J gene fills it in. The rearrangement uses TRBV4-1 and TRBJ2-3; D possibly corresponds to TRBD1 (5 bases). The CDR3 loop spans 15 amino acids. The germline gives CDR1 MGHRA, CDR2 YSYEKL. V was trimmed by 0 bases and J by 0 bases, leaving 7 bases between them. CDR3 bases read: TGCGCCAGCAGCCAAGAAGGGGCCAGCACAGATACG. Translated: CASSQEGASTDT. Given in full, the CDR3 is CASSQEGASTDTQYF.

This clone was seen many times. The CDR3 is cut off 3 residues early in the read; its end comes from the germline J gene. This chain connects TRBV5-4 to TRBJ2-3; a weak D match, TRBD1 (6 bases). The CDR3 is 15 residues long. Germline CDR1 is SGHNT and CDR2 is YYREEE (reference sequence). V shed 0 bases and J shed 2 bases, with 10 bases lying between them. The CDR3 bases that were read are TGTGCCAGCAGCTTGGGGGGGCATACCACAGATACG. Translation: CASSLGGHTTDT. The CDR3 reads in full as CASSLGGHTTDTQYF.

This clone appeared many times. CDR3 bases read: TGTGCCAGCAGCTTCTCTTCTAGCACAGATACG. Protein product: CASSFSSSTDT. The whole CDR3 reads CASSFSSSTDTQYF. The chain links TRBV2 to TRBJ2-3, with unresolved D. The read is 3 residues too short to cover the CDR3 end, so that end is filled in from the germline J gene. From germline, CDR1 is SNHLY and CDR2 FYNNEI. The length of the CDR3 is 14 residues. Trimming stripped 6 bases from V and 0 bases from J, with 10 bases between.

This clone was seen at least ten times. The CDR3 end falls 3 residues outside the read, so it is completed with the germline J gene. The gene calls are TRBV20-1 and TRBJ2-1; D is possibly TRBD1 (5 bases). CDR1 is DFQATT and CDR2 is SNEGSKA in the germline V gene (reference sequence). The V and J ends lost 1 base and 6 bases respectively, with 19 bases between them. The CDR3 is 16 amino acids. The CDR3 DNA, read in part, is TGCAGTGCTAGAGGGGTTGGGGCTAGGTGGGGCAATGAG. Residues: CSARGVGARWGNE. The entire CDR3 reads CSARGVGARWGNEQFF.

This clone was counted many times. The read finishes 3 residues shy of the CDR3 end, and the germline J gene is used to complete it. The chain is built from TRBV23-1 and TRBJ1-4, with a possible D match to TRBD1 (5 bases). TRBV23-1 is recorded as an ORF, its role being uncertain. CDR3 size: 14 residues. V lost 4 bases, J lost 8 bases, and 14 bases lay in between. CDR3 residues: CASSRAGPPEKLFF. The CDR3 DNA, read in part, is TGCGCCAGCAGTCGGGCAGGGCCTCCCGAAAAA.

This clone was detected ten times or more. The CDR3 goes on 3 residues after the read ends, and that part is filled in from the germline J gene. V is TRBV9 and J is TRBJ2-1, with TRBD2 matching 13 bases. The CDR3 covers 16 residues. V lost 0 bases and J lost 8; bases outside the gene matches: 5. CDR1 SGDLS and CDR2 YYNGEE come from the germline V gene. Partial CDR3 DNA: TGTGCCAGCAGCGTAGGGACTAGCGGGAGTTTGGATGAG. It codes for CASSVGTSGSLDE. The full CDR3 reads CASSVGTSGSLDEQFF.

This clone came up many times. The CDR3 is cut off 3 residues early in the read; its end comes from the germline J gene. The V call is TRBV19, the J call TRBJ2-3; possibly TRBD1 for D (6 bases). Germline assignment: CDR1 LNHDA and CDR2 SQIVND (reference sequence). The V and J ends lost 5 bases and 2 bases respectively, with 11 bases between them. The CDR3 totals 14 residues. CDR3 DNA, as far as it was read: TGTGCCAGTAGTCGAGGGGACACCACAGATACG. Its protein product is CASSRGDTTDT. The full CDR3 reads CASSRGDTTDTQYF.

In this sample, this clone turned up many times. Coverage ceases 3 residues before the CDR3 finishes, and the germline J gene fills in the end. This chain links TRBV3-1 (or the pseudogene TRBV3-2) with TRBJ1-1; no firm D call. The CDR3 spans 15 residues. V gave up 3 bases and J gave up 0 bases, with 11 bases separating them. Per the germline V gene, CDR1 is LGHDT and CDR2 is YNNKEL (reference sequence). CDR3 bases read: TGTGCCAGCAGCCAGAAAGGCGGCATGAACACTGAA. It is translated as CASSQKGGMNTE. In full, the CDR3 is CASSQKGGMNTEAFF.